The clone carrying this T cell receptor beta chain was counted only a few times. Trimming pared 7 bases from V and 6 bases from J, leaving 13 bases between. There are 13 residues in the CDR3. Data came from immunoSEQ multiplex PCR; TCRdb stores just in-frame clones and leaves some out. The table includes around 130,000 clones, almost 85% detected once. This entry is derived from a study of blood T cell repertoires in COVID-19. Across the study: COVID-19 samples, acute and convalescent, were from the United States, Italy and Spain. The cDNA or gDNA used as material had been derived from T cells, B-cell-depleted T cells, or PBMCs.

The genes are TRBV12-3 or TRBV12-4 and TRBJ2-1; D not certain. The specimen was peripheral blood. The sequence came from a woman under 40 who had recovered from COVID-19. This CDR3 reads CASIRHRRNEQFF. The CDR3 nucleotides read TGTGCCAGCATTAGACACCGCCGCAATGAGCAGTTCTTC.